This TCR beta chain was recorded in a study of CD8 T cells in ankylosing spondylitis. The CDR3 extends over 13 amino acids. Germline CDR1 and CDR2: SQVTM and ANQGSEA. V shed 1 base and J shed 5 bases, with 8 bases lying between them. TCRdb independently ran MiXCR on the 5' RACE reads; one entry per CDR3 protein. The profile shows about 280,000 distinct CDR3 sequences, 20% of them singletons. The TCR was taken from a male donor with ankylosing spondylitis or in good health (not recorded which). The sample consisted of blood, either unsorted or a sorted T cell fraction (not recorded which). The genes are TRBV29-1 and TRBJ2-2, with D perhaps given as TRBD1 or TRBD2 (5 bases each). Here the CDR3 reads CSVEVWGTGELFF. CDR3 nucleotide sequence: TGCAGCGTTGAAGTGTGGGGGACCGGGGAGCTGTTTTTT.